Presented here are 12 T cell receptor beta chains from one specimen sequenced in a study of response to subunit inactivated influenza vaccine. TCRdb re-analysed the RT-PCR reads in MiXCR, keeping a single row per CDR3 protein. The data show about 540,000 distinct CDR3 sequences, roughly 25% seen once. These data also featured in a second study, about T cells expressing NK-cell markers. That report adds: With UMIs, 5'RACE template switching was used to make TCR beta cDNA.

The sequenced sample was CD4+ T cells sorted from PBMCs, obtained 12 days after vaccination. Receptors originate from a man aged 45-60 years who received an inactivated influenza vaccine.

The V and J genes are TRBV6-5 and TRBJ1-5; tentatively, D is TRBD1 (5 bases). Per germline, CDR1 MNHEY and CDR2 SVGAGI. V lost 6 bases and J 7 bases, leaving 10 bases between the germline ends. The CDR3 totals 12 residues. Here the CDR3 DNA reads TGTGCCAGCAGGTCGCGGGGCCAGCCCCAGCATTTT. Encoded protein: CASRSRGQPQHF.

This clonotype has a handful of counts. The rearrangement uses TRBV9 and TRBJ2-1, with D possibly matching TRBD2 (6 bases). Germline CDR1 and CDR2: SGDLS and YYNGEE. The CDR3 loop spans 17 amino acids. Trimming shortened V by 0 bases and J by 4 bases, and 17 bases separated the two germline ends. CDR3 DNA: TGTGCCAGCAGCGTAGATGGGTCGGGAGCAAGATACAATGAGCAGTTCTTC. Protein: CASSVDGSGARYNEQFF.

This clonotype appeared a few times. The chain uses TRBV10-2 and TRBJ2-2, with 9 nucleotides matching TRBD2. The CDR3 is 18 residues long. Germline loops: CDR1 WSHSY, CDR2 SAAADI. V trimming: 3 bases; J trimming: 6 bases; junction bases outside the gene matches: 14. Written as DNA, the CDR3 is TGCGCCAGCAGTGACCCCGGGCTAGCGGGACGTTGGTCCGGGGAGCTGTTTTTT. Amino acids: CASSDPGLAGRWSGELFF.

The CDR3 region has the DNA TGTGCCAGCAGTAGCGGGAGTGGAACAGATACGCAGTATTTT. Protein: CASSSGSGTDTQYF. The V and J genes are TRBV7-3 and TRBJ2-3, with 9 bases matching TRBD2. The CDR3 is made up of 14 amino acids. J lost 3 bases, V lost 6 bases, and 4 bases had no gene match. Germline V CDR1 and CDR2: SGHTA, FQGTGA.

The V and J genes are TRBV4-3 and TRBJ2-3, with D tentatively TRBD1 (5 bases). Germline CDR1 and CDR2: LGHNA and YSLEER. The V end was cut by 0 bases, the J end by 2 bases, with 12 bases between. The CDR3 sequence is 16 residues long. The CDR3 sequence: CASSQETDPTTDTQYF. The CDR3, as DNA: TGCGCCAGCAGCCAAGAGACAGACCCGACCACAGATACGCAGTATTTT.

This clonotype was observed a few times. The junction departs from the called germline gene at one end, perhaps through a read error. The CDR3 is CAGSLRGNNEQFF. The CDR3 DNA sequence: TGTGCCGGCAGTCTCCGGGGAAACAATGAGCAGTTCTTC. This sequence joins TRBV6-6 and TRBJ2-1, with D possibly being TRBD2 (5 bases). Per germline, CDR1 MNHNY and CDR2 SVGAGI (reference sequence). This CDR3 contains 13 residues.

The chain recombines TRBV19 with TRBJ2-2; 8 nucleotides match TRBD1. Germline V lookup: CDR1 LNHDA, CDR2 SQIVND (reference sequence). V lost 6 bases and J lost 7; bases outside the gene matches: 13. The CDR3 loop spans 16 amino acids. The chain's CDR3 is CASSRWTGTRGGELFF. The CDR3 DNA is TGTGCCAGTAGCCGATGGACAGGGACGAGGGGCGGGGAGCTGTTTTTT.

The chain carries TRBV20-1 and TRBJ2-5; 8 positions agree with TRBD2. The CDR3 is made up of 14 amino acids. Germline CDR1 DFQATT, CDR2 SNEGSKA (reference sequence). With 3 bases clipped from V and 4 bases from J, the junction kept 7 bases outside the gene matches. The CDR3 protein is CSARRAGEPETQYF. Written as DNA, the CDR3 is TGCAGTGCTAGGAGAGCGGGAGAGCCAGAGACCCAGTACTTC.

The genes are TRBV7-2 and TRBJ1-5, with D possibly matching TRBD1 (5 bases). V was pared by 6 bases and J by 2 bases, with 14 bases between. Germline CDR1 SGHTA, CDR2 FQGNSA. This CDR3 has 15 residues. The chain's CDR3 is CASSPGGVRNQPQHF. The DNA of the CDR3 is TGTGCCAGCAGTCCCGGGGGTGTCCGCAATCAGCCCCAGCATTTT.

The V gene is TRBV12-3 or TRBV12-4, the J gene TRBJ2-1; D is unclear. The length of the CDR3 is 16 residues. V lost 6 bases to trimming and J lost 0 bases, with 15 bases between them. In DNA, the CDR3 is TGTGCCAGCAGACTGGGCTTCTCGGCCTCCTACAATGAGCAGTTCTTC. Amino acid sequence: CASRLGFSASYNEQFF.

The DNA of the CDR3 is TGTGCCAGCAGTTTCGTCGTCAAGGTCGGGGAGACCCAGTACTTC. Translation: CASSFVVKVGETQYF. The rearrangement links TRBV28 to TRBJ2-5; D is unclear. CDR1 MDHEN and CDR2 SYDVKM come from the germline V gene. The CDR3 length is 15 residues. Trimming left V 3 bases short and J 5 bases short, with 16 bases between.

The sample holds a few counts of this clonotype. V gene TRBV28 combines with J gene TRBJ2-7; D remains unclear. Germline lookup yields CDR1 MDHEN and CDR2 SYDVKM. V was cut by 4 bases and J by 0 bases, with 13 bases left in between. The CDR3 consists of 15 residues. The CDR3 DNA sequence: TGTGCCAGCAGTTCGGCCGGGCAGAACTCCTACGAGCAGTACTTC. Encoded protein: CASSSAGQNSYEQYF. Filled out from reference TRBV28 and TRBJ2-7, the complete variable domain reads DVKVTQSSRYLVKRTGEKVFLECVQDMDHENMFWYRQDPGLGLRLIYFSYDVKMKEKGDIPEGYSVSREKKERFSLILESASTNQTSMYLCASSSAGQNSYEQYFGPGTRLTVT.